This note documents a single T cell receptor (beta chain) sequence. Across about 22 US areas, participants ranged in age from 18 to 89 years. Cohorts were assigned according to the clinical history that participants reported. This specimen comes from a study of blood T cell repertoires in COVID-19. At the level of the study: Donors in the United States, Italy and Spain gave samples during acute or convalescent COVID-19. Sample material is recorded as cDNA or gDNA derived from T cells, B-cell-depleted T cells, or PBMCs.

Sequencing used immunoSEQ multiplex PCR; TCRdb keeps in-frame clones, though not all of them. The data show about 180,000 clones, 86% seen once. Sequencing input: PBMCs or T cells enriched from blood (not recorded which). This sequence was found in a woman under 40 who had recovered from COVID-19.

CDR3 DNA sequence: TGTGCCAGCAGCGATGGGGACAGTGGAAACACCATATATTTT. This translates into CASSDGDSGNTIYF. The chain is built from TRBV9 and TRBJ1-3; 7 nucleotides match TRBD1. The J segment lost 3 bases and the V segment lost 3 bases, leaving 3 bases of the junction unmatched. The CDR3 has 14 residues. CDR1 SGDLS and CDR2 YYNGEE come from the germline V gene.